This T cell receptor beta chain was profiled in a study of T-cell memory formation after mild COVID-19. Study-wide results and caveats: Of the contracting clones, CD4+ ones lay mainly in CM and EM, and CD8+ ones in EMRA. While clones contracting from day 15 to 85 were balanced between CD4 and CD8, later expanders leaned CD4+.

The ends were cut back, 6 bases at V and 11 bases at J, with 14 bases in the middle. Germline loops: CDR1 SNHLY, CDR2 FYNNEI. The CDR3 covers 13 residues. This clonotype was recorded a few times. The target antigen is unknown. UMIs and sample barcodes were carried by the TCR alpha and TCR beta cDNA libraries that 5'RACE produced using constant-segment primers. TCRdb fed the 5' RACE reads into MiXCR, producing one record per CDR3 protein. The sample yields fewer than 300,000 distinct CDR3 sequences, roughly 17% seen once. This chain uses TRBV2 with TRBJ1-6, with no clear D. The TCR originated in a man aged 18 to 29 who had mild COVID-19 (a few samples of this study predate the infection). Cell type and time point are not known. Sequenced material: PBMCs or a T cell subset sorted from them (not recorded which). CDR3 nucleotide sequence: TGTGCCAGCAGACTAGACCCCGGGCCACCCCTCCACTTT. Protein product: CASRLDPGPPLHF.